The present T cell receptor beta chain was sequenced within a study of cytomegalovirus exposure and HLA in healthy donors (dated by TCRdb to the late 2010s). The study in broad terms: According to an earlier analysis of 587 of the donors, 150 million to 200 million T cells yielded 90 million to 130 million unique TCR beta sequences and roughly 280 Gb of sequence data. All discovery cohort repertoires had been generated on a single sequencing platform. HLA typing covered class I and class II loci at four-digit resolution. A later analysis re-analyzed previously published TCR beta repertoires from roughly 630 donors and added high-resolution HLA genotyping to study TCR occurrence patterns. Four to six DR-DQ haplotypes were handled as single units for association and clustering because linkage in the cohort was strong. An early release covering roughly 600 HLA-typed donors comprised approximately 290 gigabases of sequencing data and some 79 million unique TCR sequences. Using immunosequencing, the study profiled T cell repertoires from about 620 subjects and related those repertoires to cytomegalovirus serostatus. The number of typed donors differed by locus: 629-630 for A, B, C, DRB1 and DQB1; 500 to 550 for DQA1; approximately 600 for DPA1; and 400 to 480 for DPB1. Donor age, sex, ethnicity and CMV serostatus were compiled alongside the repertoire data. Besides the first cohort of 500 to 700 subjects, a separate validation cohort made up of 120 different subjects was used. The genetic ancestry cluster associated with self-reported Caucasian donors included 65% to 90% of the 300 to 450 genotyped donors. The later analysis used no new phenotypic data to find candidate immune exposures, relying instead on TCR beta sequences and their occurrence across donors. In a later genetic analysis, genome-wide SNP genotypes for about 60% of the 666 donors were used, and that subset was treated as a discovery cohort. Among several hundred genotyped donors of the cohort, an average of about 240,000 unique TCR beta nucleotide sequences was sequenced per donor, of which approximately 19% were non-productive. The study aimed to test whether cataloging public T cell receptors could reveal signatures of past pathogen exposure. An earlier analysis of some 500 of the donors applied high-throughput TCR beta sequencing to assess whether each TCR beta V gene segment acted as functional or pseudogenic. The study combined high-throughput TCR immunosequencing, statistical association of individual TCRs with disease status, and machine learning to predict cytomegalovirus infection status. Study-wide conclusions, independent of this receptor: A later analysis associated about 17,000 TCR beta sequences with specific HLA alleles at a false discovery rate of 0.05. It was suggested by the authors that the approach could potentially be generalized to other disease states and immunological phenotypes. Compared with equally common non-associated chains, HLA-associated TCR beta chains in a later analysis were more clonally expanded and had lower generation probabilities. Because counts were too low, roughly 16 rarely observed V segments, including chromosome 9 orphons, were excluded from the earlier analysis of around 640 of the donors. Across donors, most TCR sequences were observed very rarely, whereas some public TCRs were present in many individuals. Compared with the approximately 720-donor mean, donors in an Asian-associated ancestry cluster had fewer N-insertions in productive TCRs, according to a later genetic analysis. This cohort had only TCR beta chains sequenced, and the lack of alpha or paired-chain data limited which features could be detected. The presence/absence analyses assumed that sequencing depth was roughly uniform across donors, and that assumption may not be true. In an earlier analysis of over 550 of the donors, most TCR beta V segments were observed in productive rearrangements about 90% or about 30% of the time, broadly matching IMGT annotations. The study listed approximately 160 TCR beta chains as associated with cytomegalovirus. Some IMGT-functional V segments, including TRBV6-2 and TRBV6-3, could not be told apart with the 87-base-pair reads, so those segments were excluded. Immune exposure information for the cohort was limited to CMV serostatus. A further reported finding was that TCR beta sequences accurately predicted the HLA-A and HLA-B alleles for most subjects in the first cohort. Several of the top co-occurrence clusters appeared to be linked to parvovirus B19, influenza, CMV and Epstein-Barr virus, according to a later analysis. The classifier was reported to diagnose cytomegalovirus status with high specificity and sensitivity in both the original cohort and the validation cohort. In a later analysis, TCR association rates were found to vary across HLA loci, with the most associated TCRs seen for DRB1 alleles and the fewest for HLA-C alleles. A group of highly shared sequence variants was considered likely to be a technical artifact of the sequencing pipeline. V-gene and J-gene trimming of TCR beta chains was associated with a missense DCLRE1C variant in a later genetic analysis, and the association was replicated in an independent cohort. Because HLA typing was missing for some donors at each locus, association tests included only the typed subset. A later analysis found that most CMV-associated TCR beta chains appeared HLA-restricted, with HLA associations seemingly driven largely by CMV exposure. Three of the identified cytomegalovirus-associated TCR beta chains were confirmed in vitro to be specific for cytomegalovirus antigens. Correlated functional status among segregating V segments might be attributable to linkage disequilibrium, but an unknown experimental factor could not be ruled out. When HLA alleles, especially DR and DQ, strongly co-occurred, attributing TCR associations to individual alleles was difficult.

The cohort comprised around 690 healthy bone marrow donors. At the time of sampling, all cohort members were nominally healthy, though unrecorded immune exposures were likely present. The donor tested CMV seropositive and was one of the 289 seropositive cohort members. A peripheral blood sample was provided by each donor, and peripheral blood mononuclear cells were used for TCR beta sequencing. Genomic DNA was extracted from the blood cell samples with the Qiagen DNeasy Blood Extraction Kit. CDR1 and CDR2 are drawn from the germline V gene: SGHTA, FQGTGA. The CDR3 covers 13 residues, taking in both the cysteine and the phenylalanine. Of all the DNA, just the CDR3 is kept, 39 bases in frame from base 1. Cut back by 4 bases and 9 bases, the V and J ends lie 13 bases apart. Preparation of the library involved the immunoSEQ multiplex PCR assay. A mixture of 60 forward primers for TCR Vbeta segments and 13 reverse primers for TCR Jbeta segments was used in the multiplex PCR. The CDR3 region of rearranged TCR beta genes was amplified from genomic DNA by a multiplex PCR assay. The Illumina HiSeq System was used to sequence the amplified TCR beta libraries as 87-base-pair reads. Per the authors' processing: In a later analysis, some 80 million unique TCR beta chains were counted across the 500 to 850 repertoires, and roughly 10 million of these chains were shared by at least two donors. Raw reads were error-corrected and collapsed into unique sequences by a nearest-neighbor algorithm in which closely related sequences were merged to remove PCR and sequencing errors. To assign V, D and J gene segments, CDR3 sequences were aligned to IMGT reference sequences. For a sequence to be retained, at least a six-nucleotide match to both a V gene segment and a J gene segment was required. A rearrangement was called productive if the CDR3 had no stop codons and remained in frame with V and J, and every other rearrangement was called non-productive. CDR3 was defined according to IMGT convention as the region running from the second conserved V-encoded cysteine to the conserved J-encoded phenylalanine. In an earlier analysis of 500 to 650 of the donors, sequences lacking an unambiguous match to a single V gene segment were excluded. In an earlier analysis of 500 to 750 of the donors, V segments were called functional above 56.7% productive rearrangements and were called segregating when the between-donor standard deviation exceeded 5%. A statistical classification framework was built to diagnose cytomegalovirus status from the catalog of TCR beta chain sequences. A later analysis assigned V and J genes by comparing TCR nucleotide sequences with IMGT/GENE-DB human TR gene sequences. In a later analysis, CDR3 sequences and most-parsimonious VDJ recombination scenarios were assigned using the TCRdist pipeline. In a later analysis, each TCR beta chain was defined by its CDR3 amino acid sequence together with its V-gene family, and reads lacking a unique V-gene family were excluded. In a later analysis, 500 to 650 highly shared, low-generation-probability nucleotide sequences were removed to address suspected cross-contamination and a sequencing artifact. For each public chain, a later analysis derived a clonal expansion index from normalized ranks of inferred template counts within each repertoire. In a later analysis, generation probabilities were computed with a VDJ recombination model fitted to out-of-frame rearrangements, and the resulting probabilities were checked against IGoR. In a later analysis, TCR-TCR, TCR-HLA and TCR-CMV co-occurrence was scored with hypergeometric tests, and a repertoire-size bias correction was applied to TCR pairs. A later analysis estimated false discovery rates by permuting HLA or CMV assignments 20 times. A later analysis grouped co-occurring TCRs with DBSCAN, adding TCRdist sequence similarity when clustering within HLA-allele-positive subsets. Repertoires with fewer than 30,000 or more than 120,000 public chains were left out of co-occurrence clustering, as were five repertoires with anomalous nucleotide sharing. In its TCRdb copy, this immuneACCESS table keeps in-frame sequences only and misses some clones. Where compared with another copy, unresolved V genes explain less than half of these, and the others have no known cause. D and trimming come from the DNA, and the V and J calls and clone size come from that table. The sample table records 85,000 to 100,000 clones; approximately 80% of these occur just once. Jointly, the top ten make up roughly 4.3% of the sample.

In regard to this clone: Its recognized antigen is unknown. Base qualities are not at hand, and no much larger clone is one base apart.

The rearranged chain carries TRBV7-3 and TRBJ2-1, with the D segment identity uncertain. The sample consisted of PBMCs. The receptor was derived from a woman aged 40-49 years in good health and CMV-seropositive. CDR3 reads: CASSSIMTGEQFF. The DNA sequence follows: TGTGCCAGCAGCTCCATAATGACGGGTGAGCAGTTCTTC.